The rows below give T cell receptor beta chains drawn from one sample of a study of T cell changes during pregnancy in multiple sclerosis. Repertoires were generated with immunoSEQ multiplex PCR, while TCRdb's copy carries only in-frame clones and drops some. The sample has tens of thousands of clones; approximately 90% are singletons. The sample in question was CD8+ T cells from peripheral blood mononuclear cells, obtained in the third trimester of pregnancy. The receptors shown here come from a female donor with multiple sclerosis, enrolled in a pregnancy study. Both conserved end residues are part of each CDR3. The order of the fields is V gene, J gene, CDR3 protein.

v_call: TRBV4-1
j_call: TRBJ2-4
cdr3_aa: CASSQDLGGVAKNIQYF

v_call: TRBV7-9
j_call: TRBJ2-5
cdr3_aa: CASSPGLAGGDQETQYF

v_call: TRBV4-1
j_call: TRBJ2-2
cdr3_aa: CASSLSTGGPDGELFF

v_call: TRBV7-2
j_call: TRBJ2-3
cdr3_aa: CASSLAGTVWTDTQYF

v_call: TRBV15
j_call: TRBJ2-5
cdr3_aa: CATSRRWSSGSAETQYF

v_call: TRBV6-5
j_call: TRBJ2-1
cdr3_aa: CASSYRLAAYNEQFF

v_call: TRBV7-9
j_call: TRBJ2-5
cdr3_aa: CASSSSQETQYF

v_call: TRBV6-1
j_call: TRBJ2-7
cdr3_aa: CASSAGALEQYF

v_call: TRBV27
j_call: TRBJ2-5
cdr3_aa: CASSHQAGGWETQYF

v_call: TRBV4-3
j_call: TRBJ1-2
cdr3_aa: CASSQTTSYGLNGLYGYTF

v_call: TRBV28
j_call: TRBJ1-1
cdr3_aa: CASGGVGDRNTEAFF

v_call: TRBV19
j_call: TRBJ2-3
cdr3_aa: CASRPNHAGLVDTQYF

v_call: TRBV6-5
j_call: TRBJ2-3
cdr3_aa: CASSILDRATDTQYF

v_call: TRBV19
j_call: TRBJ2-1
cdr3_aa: CASSVGGVVEQFF

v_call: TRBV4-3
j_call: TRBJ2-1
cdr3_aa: CASSQGTGGNEQFF

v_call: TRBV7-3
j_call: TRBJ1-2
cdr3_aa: CASSLTPARESYTF

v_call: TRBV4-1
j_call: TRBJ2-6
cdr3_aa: CASSQEGGLLTGANVLTF

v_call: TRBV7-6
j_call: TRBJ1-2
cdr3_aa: CASSLEAGFGYTF

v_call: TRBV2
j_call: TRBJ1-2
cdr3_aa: CARTGSYGYTF

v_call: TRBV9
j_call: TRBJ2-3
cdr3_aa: CASSFRGTSGLTDTQYF

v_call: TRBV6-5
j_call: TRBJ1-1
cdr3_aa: CASSSPPEWGQNEAFF

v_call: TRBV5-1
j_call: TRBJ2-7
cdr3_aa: CASSLGGTFPSYEQYF

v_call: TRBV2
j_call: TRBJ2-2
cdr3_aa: CAIPNVGQVTGELFF

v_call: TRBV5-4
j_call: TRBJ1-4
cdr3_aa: CASSFQEGELFF

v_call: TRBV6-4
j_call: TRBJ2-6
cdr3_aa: CASSEDTGSGANVLTF

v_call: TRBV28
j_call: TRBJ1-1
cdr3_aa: CASSGGGYMNTEAFF

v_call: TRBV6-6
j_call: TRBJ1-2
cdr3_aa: CASSRTDTNYGYTF

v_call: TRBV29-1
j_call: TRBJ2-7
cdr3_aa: CSVEVADYEQYF

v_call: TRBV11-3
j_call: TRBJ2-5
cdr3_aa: CASSPGGAGGWAETQYF

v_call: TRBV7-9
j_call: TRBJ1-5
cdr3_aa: CASSGWSSDRQDMQPQHF

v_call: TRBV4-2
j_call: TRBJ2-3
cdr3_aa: CASTGGASGGADTQYF

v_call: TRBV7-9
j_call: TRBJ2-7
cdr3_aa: CASSHPNSYEQYF

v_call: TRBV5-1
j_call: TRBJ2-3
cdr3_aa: CASSEGGADTQYF

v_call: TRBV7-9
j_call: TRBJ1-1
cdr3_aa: CASSLALRTEAFF

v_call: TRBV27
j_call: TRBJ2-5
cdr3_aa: CASSQRWGGAETQYF

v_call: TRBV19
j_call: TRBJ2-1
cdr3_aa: CASSTPRGSSGRYNEQFF

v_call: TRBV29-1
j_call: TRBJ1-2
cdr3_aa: CSVDGYGSVLTNYGYTF

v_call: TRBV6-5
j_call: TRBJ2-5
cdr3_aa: CASSYSGGETQYF

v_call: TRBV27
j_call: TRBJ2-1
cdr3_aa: CASSSWLAGNNEQFF

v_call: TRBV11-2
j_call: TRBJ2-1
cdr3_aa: CASSPGTSAYNEQFF

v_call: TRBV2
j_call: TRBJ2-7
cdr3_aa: CASSELQGSEQYF

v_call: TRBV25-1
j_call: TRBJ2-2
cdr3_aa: CASSEGTGDTGELFF

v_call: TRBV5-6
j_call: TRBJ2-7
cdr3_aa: CASTPGQGSYEQYF

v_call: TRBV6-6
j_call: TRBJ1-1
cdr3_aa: CASSYSFGVDEAFF

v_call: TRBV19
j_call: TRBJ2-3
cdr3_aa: CASSRWTQKEDTQYF

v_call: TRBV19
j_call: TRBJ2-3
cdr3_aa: CASSINHNRVVTDTQYF

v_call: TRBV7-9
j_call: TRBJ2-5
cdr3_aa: CASSLLAFQETQYF

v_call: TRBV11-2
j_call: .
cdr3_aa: CASSFGQGDEQYF

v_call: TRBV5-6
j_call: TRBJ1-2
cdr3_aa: CASSPPGQGYGYTF

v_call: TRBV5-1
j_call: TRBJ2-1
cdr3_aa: CASSLVPTATYNEQFF

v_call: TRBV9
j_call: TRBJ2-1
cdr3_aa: CASSVIGRASDNEQFF

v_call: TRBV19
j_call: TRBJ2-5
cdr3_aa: CASSTEQRTQYF

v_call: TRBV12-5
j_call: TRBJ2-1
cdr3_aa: CASGLAGGPHNEQFF

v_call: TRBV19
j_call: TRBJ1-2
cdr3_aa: CASSPAGHSGGYTF